This TCR beta chain was captured by sequencing in a study of a mutant IDH1 vaccine in newly diagnosed glioma. Turning to the study itself: The study started vaccination 4-6 weeks after radiotherapy alone, or with temozolomide cycles.

Germline V gene sequence: CDR1 MNHNS, CDR2 SASEGT. The CDR3 contains 14 residues. V lost 2 bases and J lost 3, with 11 bases in between. The table lists this clone with a count of one. The target antigen is unknown. Profiled with immunoSEQ multiplex PCR; TCRdb holds only in-frame clones, not every one. The sample gives 75,000 to 80,000 clones, approximately 89% of which show up once; over 0.7% is in the top ten. Time point specified: week 23, last vaccination. Each dose delivered 300 ug of mutant IDH1 20-mer peptide subcutaneously with imiquimod. This TCR derives from a woman aged 50 to 60 with glioma. The source material was PBMCs, sampled from a glioma patient whose treatment included an IDH1 peptide vaccine. The chain is built from TRBV6-1 and TRBJ2-7, with D uncertain. This CDR3 reads CASSERRWDYEQYF. In DNA, the CDR3 is TGTGCCAGCAGTGAAAGGCGGTGGGACTACGAGCAGTACTTC.